This T cell receptor beta chain was identified during a study of T cell repertoires in cytomegalovirus infection. TCRdb re-called the reads through MiXCR, storing one row per CDR3 protein. The sample includes 150,000 to 200,000 distinct CDR3 sequences, 25% to 30% of them seen just once. The CDR3 runs 15 residues. Germline loops: CDR1 SGHTA, CDR2 FQGNSA. Trimming pared 5 bases from V and 1 base from J, leaving 14 bases between. This clonotype was recorded a few times. This clonotype originated in a human donor in good health (CMV status not recorded). Some clones in this sample may be carry-over from other donors' samples. This chain connects TRBV7-2 to TRBJ1-1, with a possible D match to TRBD1 (6 bases). Input material: PBMCs. The CDR3 region has the DNA TGTGCCAGCAGCCCTCCGGGACACTCGAACACTGAAGCTTTCTTT. This codes for CASSPPGHSNTEAFF.